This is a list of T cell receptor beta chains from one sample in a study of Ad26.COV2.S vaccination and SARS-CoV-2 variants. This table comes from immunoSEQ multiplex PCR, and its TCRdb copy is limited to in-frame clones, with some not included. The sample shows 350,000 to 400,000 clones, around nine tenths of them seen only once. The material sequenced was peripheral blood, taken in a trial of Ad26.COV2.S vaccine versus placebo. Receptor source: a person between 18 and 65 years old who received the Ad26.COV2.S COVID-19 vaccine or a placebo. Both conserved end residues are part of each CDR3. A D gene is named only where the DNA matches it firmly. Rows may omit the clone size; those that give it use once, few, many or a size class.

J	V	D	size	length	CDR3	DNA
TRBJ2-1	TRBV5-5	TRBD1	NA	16	CASSLKWGQEYNEQFF	TGTGCCAGCAGCTTGAAATGGGGACAGGAGTACAATGAGCAGTTCTTC
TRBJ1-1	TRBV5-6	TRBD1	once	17	CASSSWTGANSGTEAFF	TGTGCCAGCAGCTCCTGGACAGGGGCGAACTCGGGCACTGAAGCTTTCTTT
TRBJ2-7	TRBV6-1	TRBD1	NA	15	CASSEGPRGSHEQYF	TGTGCCAGCAGTGAAGGCCCCAGGGGGTCCCACGAGCAGTACTTC
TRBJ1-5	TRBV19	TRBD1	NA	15	CASSFGTGISQPQHF	TGTGCCAGTAGTTTTGGGACAGGGATAAGCCAGCCCCAGCATTTT
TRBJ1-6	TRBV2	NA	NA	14	CASRPGLLDSPLHF	TGTGCCAGCAGGCCGGGACTCTTGGATTCACCCCTCCACTTT
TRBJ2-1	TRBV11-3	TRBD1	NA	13	CASSLVTGDPQFF	TGTGCCAGCAGCTTGGTAACAGGGGATCCACAGTTCTTC
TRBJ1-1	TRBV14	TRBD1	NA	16	CASSQDWTGGWNEAFF	TGTGCCAGCAGCCAAGACTGGACAGGGGGATGGAATGAAGCTTTCTTT
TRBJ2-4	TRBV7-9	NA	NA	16	CASSPYLGGFQNIQYF	TGTGCCAGCAGCCCTTATTTGGGAGGATTCCAAAACATTCAGTACTTC
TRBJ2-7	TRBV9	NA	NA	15	CASSPPGAVHYEQYF	TGTGCCAGCAGCCCCCCGGGGGCGGTTCATTACGAGCAGTACTTC
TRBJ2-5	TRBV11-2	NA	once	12	CASSSIQETQYF	TGTGCCAGCAGCTCGATCCAAGAGACCCAGTACTTC